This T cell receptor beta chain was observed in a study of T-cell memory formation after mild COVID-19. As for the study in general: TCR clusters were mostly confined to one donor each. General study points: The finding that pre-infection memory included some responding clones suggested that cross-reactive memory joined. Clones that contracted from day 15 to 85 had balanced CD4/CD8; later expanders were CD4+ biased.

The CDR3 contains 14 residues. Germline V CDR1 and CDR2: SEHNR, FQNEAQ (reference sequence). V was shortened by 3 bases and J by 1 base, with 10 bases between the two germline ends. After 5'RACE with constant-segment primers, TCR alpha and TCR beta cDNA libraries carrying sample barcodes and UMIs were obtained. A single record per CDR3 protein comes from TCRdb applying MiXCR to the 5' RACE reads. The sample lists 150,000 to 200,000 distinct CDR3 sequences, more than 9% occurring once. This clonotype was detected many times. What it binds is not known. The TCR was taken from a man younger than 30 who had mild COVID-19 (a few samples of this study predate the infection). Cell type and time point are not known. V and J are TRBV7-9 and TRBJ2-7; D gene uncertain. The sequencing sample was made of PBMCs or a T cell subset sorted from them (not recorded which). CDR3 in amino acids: CASSFFDESYEQYV. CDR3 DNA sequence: TGTGCCAGCAGCTTTTTCGACGAGTCCTACGAGCAGTACGTC.